This record concerns one TCR beta chain sequence. The antigen is unknown. The assay was immunoSEQ multiplex PCR, and TCRdb's table has in-frame clones only and misses some. This table has around 20,000 clones, roughly 80% appearing once. This specimen comes from a study of PD-1 blockade in classical Hodgkin lymphoma. Across the whole study: Once every 2 weeks, patients received intravenous nivolumab at 3 mg/kg.

All patients experienced relapse after autologous stem cell transplantation, and brentuximab vedotin exposure was variable. General study points: Repertoires differed for reasons still undefined, possibly disease activity or prior therapy. Patients with an early start, nivolumab under 1 year after ASCT, were excluded. Complete responders showed a baseline diversity that resembled the diversity of newly diagnosed patients.

Germline V gene sequence: CDR1 KGHSY, CDR2 FQNENV. The CDR3 is made up of 14 amino acids. J lost 4 bases, V lost 2 bases, and 5 bases had no gene match. The input for sequencing was peripheral blood mononuclear cells (PBMCs), taken at baseline. This sequence originates from a human donor with classical Hodgkin lymphoma. This chain uses TRBV16 with TRBJ2-7, with TRBD2 identical over 7 bases. The CDR3: CASSQGASGYEQYF. The DNA of the CDR3 is TGTGCCAGCAGCCAAGGGGCTAGCGGATACGAGCAGTACTTC.